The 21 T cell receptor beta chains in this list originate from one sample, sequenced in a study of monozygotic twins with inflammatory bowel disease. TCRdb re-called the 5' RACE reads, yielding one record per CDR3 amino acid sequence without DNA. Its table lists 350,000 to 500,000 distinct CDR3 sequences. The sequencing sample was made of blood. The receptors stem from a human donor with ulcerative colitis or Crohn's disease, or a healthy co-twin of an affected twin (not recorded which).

CDR3 protein: CSAPSGSYNVQFF. The chain is built from TRBV20-1 and TRBJ2-1; TCRdb reports TRBD2, a call that lacks DNA to check it against. From germline, CDR1 is DFQATT and CDR2 SNEGSKA (reference sequence). The CDR3 contains 13 residues.

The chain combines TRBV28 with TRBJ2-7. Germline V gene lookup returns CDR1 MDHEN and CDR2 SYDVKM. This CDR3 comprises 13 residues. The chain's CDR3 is CASSTGTYYEQYF.

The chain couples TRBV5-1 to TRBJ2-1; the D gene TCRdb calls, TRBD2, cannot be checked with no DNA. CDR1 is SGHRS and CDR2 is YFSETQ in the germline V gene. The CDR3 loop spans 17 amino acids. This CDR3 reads CASSGWTSEGSYNEQFF. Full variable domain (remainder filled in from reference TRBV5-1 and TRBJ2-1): KAGVTQTPRYLIKTRGQQVTLSCSPISGHRSVSWYQQTPGQGLQFLFEYFSETQRNKGNFPGRFSGRQFSNSRSEMNVSTLELGDSALYLCASSGWTSEGSYNEQFFGPGTRLTVL.

CDR3 protein: CASSPEFADEQFF. The chain carries TRBV11-3 and TRBJ2-1. Germline CDR1 SGHNT, CDR2 YENEEA. The CDR3 covers 13 residues.

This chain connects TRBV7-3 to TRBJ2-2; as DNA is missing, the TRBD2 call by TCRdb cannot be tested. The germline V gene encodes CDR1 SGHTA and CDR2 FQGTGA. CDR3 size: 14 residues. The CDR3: CASRLAGGTGELFF.

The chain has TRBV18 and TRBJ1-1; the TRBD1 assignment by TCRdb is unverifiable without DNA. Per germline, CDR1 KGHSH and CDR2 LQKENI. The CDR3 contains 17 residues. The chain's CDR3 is CASSPQRGGAMNTEAFF.

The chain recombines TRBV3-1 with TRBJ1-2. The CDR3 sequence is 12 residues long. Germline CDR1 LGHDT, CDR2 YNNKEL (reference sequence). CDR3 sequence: CASSQATYGYTF.

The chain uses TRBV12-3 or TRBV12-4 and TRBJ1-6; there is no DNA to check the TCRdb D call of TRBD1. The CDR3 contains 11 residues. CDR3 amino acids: CASSGGTPLHF.

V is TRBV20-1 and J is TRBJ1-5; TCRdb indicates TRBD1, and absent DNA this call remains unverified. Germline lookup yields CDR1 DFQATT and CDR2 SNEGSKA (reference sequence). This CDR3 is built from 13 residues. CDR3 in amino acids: CSARDQGDQPQHF.

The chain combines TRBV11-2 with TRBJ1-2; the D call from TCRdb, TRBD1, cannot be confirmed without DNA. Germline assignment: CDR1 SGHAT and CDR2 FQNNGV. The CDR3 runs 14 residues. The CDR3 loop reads CASSLPGISYGYTF.

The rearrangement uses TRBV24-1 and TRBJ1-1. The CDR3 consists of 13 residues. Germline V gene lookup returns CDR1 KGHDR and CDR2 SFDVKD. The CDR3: CAISDSGNTEAFF.

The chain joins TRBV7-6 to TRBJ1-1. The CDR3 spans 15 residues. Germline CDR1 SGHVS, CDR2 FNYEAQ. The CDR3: CASSYSGRVNTEAFF.

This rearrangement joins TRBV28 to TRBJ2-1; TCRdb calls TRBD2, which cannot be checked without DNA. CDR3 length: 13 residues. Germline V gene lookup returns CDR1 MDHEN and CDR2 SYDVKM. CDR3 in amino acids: CASRLTSVGEQFF.

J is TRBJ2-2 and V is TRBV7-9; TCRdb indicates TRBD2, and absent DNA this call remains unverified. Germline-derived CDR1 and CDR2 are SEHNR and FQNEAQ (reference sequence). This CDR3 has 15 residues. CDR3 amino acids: CASSTRDLNTGELFF. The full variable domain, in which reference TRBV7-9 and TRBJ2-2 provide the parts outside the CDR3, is DTGVSQNPRHKITKRGQNVTFRCDPISEHNRLYWYRQTLGQGPEFLTYFQNEAQLEKSRLLSDRFSAERPKGSFSTLEIQRTEQGDSAMYLCASSTRDLNTGELFFGEGSRLTVL.

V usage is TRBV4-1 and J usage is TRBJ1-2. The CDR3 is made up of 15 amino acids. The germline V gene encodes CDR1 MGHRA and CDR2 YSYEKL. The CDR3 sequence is CASSQVLEDPFGYTF.

CDR3 residues: CASSQARFGYTF. The rearrangement links TRBV3-1 to TRBJ1-2; the TCRdb call, TRBD1, lacks DNA for checking. Germline-derived CDR1 and CDR2 are LGHDT and YNNKEL (reference sequence). The CDR3 length is 12 residues.

The CDR3 loop reads CASKGQATNTGELFF. This chain links TRBV5-1 with TRBJ2-2; the D call from TCRdb, TRBD1, cannot be confirmed without DNA. The CDR3 contains 15 residues. Germline assignment: CDR1 SGHRS and CDR2 YFSETQ.

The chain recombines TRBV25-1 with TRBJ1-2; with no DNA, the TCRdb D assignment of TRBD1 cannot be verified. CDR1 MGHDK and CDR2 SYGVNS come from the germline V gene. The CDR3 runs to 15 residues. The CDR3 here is CASSDADRGNYGYTF.

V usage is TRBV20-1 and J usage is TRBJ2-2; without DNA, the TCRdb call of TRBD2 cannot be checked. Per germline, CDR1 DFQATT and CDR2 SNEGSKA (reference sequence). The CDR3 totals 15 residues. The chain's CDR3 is CSARGLAANTGELFF.

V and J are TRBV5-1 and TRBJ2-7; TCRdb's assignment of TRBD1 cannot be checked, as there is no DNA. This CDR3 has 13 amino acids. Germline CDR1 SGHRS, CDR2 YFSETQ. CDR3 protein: CASATETSYEQYF.

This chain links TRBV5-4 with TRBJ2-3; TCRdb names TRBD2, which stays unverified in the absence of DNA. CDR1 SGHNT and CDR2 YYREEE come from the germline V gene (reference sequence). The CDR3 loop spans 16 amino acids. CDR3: CASSLASGGGTDTQYF. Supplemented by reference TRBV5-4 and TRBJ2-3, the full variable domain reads ETGVTQSPTHLIKTRGQQVTLRCSSQSGHNTVSWYQQALGQGPQFIFQYYREEENGRGNFPPRFSGLQFPNYSSELNVNALELDDSALYLCASSLASGGGTDTQYFGPGTRLTVL.